This T cell receptor (beta chain) came from a study of T cell responses to AZD1222 COVID-19 vaccine. As concerns this clone: The antigen remains unidentified.

General observations from the study: The breadth and depth of Spike-specific TCRs increased once two AZD1222 doses had been given. Regions 160-218 and 743-854 held dominance among vaccine-associated CD4 TCRs, which spanned spike. Repertoire sampling occurred only after the peak T cell response.

Data came from immunoSEQ multiplex PCR; TCRdb stores just in-frame clones and leaves some out. The sample has some 140,000 clones, about 88% seen once. The CDR3 totals 17 residues. CDR1 MDHEN and CDR2 SYDVKM come from the germline V gene. Unmatched junction bases numbered 11, after V lost 5 bases and J lost 4 bases. The sample consisted of peripheral blood, taken on day 0 of AZD1222 vaccination. The chain employs TRBV28 and TRBJ2-2, with TRBD1 matching over 9 bases. This clonotype was obtained from an adult in good health. CDR3: CASSRPPGTGFTGELFF. CDR3 sequence (DNA): TGTGCCAGCAGTCGACCTCCCGGGACAGGGTTCACCGGGGAGCTGTTTTTT. The variable domain in full, with the rest retrieved from reference TRBV28 and TRBJ2-2, is DVKVTQSSRYLVKRTGEKVFLECVQDMDHENMFWYRQDPGLGLRLIYFSYDVKMKEKGDIPEGYSVSREKKERFSLILESASTNQTSMYLCASSRPPGTGFTGELFFGEGSRLTVL.